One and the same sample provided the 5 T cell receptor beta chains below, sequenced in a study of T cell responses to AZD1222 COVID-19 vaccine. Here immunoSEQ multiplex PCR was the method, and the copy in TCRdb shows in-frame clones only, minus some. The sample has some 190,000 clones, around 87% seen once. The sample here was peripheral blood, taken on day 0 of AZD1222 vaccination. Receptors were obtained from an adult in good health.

CDR3 region: CASSLFGVDTEAFF. The CDR3 region has the DNA TGTGCCAGCAGCTTGTTCGGCGTTGACACTGAAGCTTTCTTT. The V gene is TRBV5-6, the J gene TRBJ1-1; D ambiguous. The length of the CDR3 is 14 residues. V gave up 1 base and J gave up 3 bases, with 10 bases separating them. CDR1 and CDR2 (germline): SGHDT, YYEEEE.

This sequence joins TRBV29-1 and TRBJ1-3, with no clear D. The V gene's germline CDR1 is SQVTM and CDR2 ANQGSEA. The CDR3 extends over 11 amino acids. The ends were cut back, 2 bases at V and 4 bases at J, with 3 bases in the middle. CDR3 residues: CSVELGNTIYF. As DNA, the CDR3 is TGCAGCGTTGAACTGGGAAACACCATATATTTT.

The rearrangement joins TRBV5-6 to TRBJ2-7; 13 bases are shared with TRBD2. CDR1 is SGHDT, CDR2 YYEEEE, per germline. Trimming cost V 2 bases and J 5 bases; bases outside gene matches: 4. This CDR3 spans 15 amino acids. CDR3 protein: CASSFGLAGAHEQYV. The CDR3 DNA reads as TGTGCCAGCAGCTTCGGACTAGCGGGGGCCCACGAGCAGTACGTC.

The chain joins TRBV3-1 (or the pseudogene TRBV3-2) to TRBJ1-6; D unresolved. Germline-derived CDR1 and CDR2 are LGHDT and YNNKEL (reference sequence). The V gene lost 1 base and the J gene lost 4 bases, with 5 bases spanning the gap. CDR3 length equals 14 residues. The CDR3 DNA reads TGTGCCAGCAGCCAAGGTGATTATAATTCACCCCTCCACTTT. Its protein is CASSQGDYNSPLHF.

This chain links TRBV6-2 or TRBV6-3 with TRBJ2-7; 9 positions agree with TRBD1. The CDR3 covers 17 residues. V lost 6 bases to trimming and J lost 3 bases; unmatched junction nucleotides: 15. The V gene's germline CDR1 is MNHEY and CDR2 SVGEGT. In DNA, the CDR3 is TGTGCCAGCAGCTCCACGCATGTGGGACAGGGCCGCTACGAGCAGTACTTC. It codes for CASSSTHVGQGRYEQYF.